This T cell receptor (beta chain) was found in a study of T cell responses to AZD1222 COVID-19 vaccine (dated by TCRdb to the early 2020s). For the study in its entirety: AZD1222 recipients with second doses at about 4 weeks or about 12 weeks were pooled, because spike-specific TCR depth and breadth did not differ between schedules. Enrollment into the trials was organized by age into subgroups of 18-55, 56-69 and 70-plus years, and those subgroups contained roughly 150, 30 and 60 TCR-sequenced participants, respectively. A total of approximately 230 trial participants underwent TCR sequencing, of whom some 210 received two doses of AZD1222 and roughly 25 received two doses of the MenACWY control vaccine.

The time point label for this specimen denotes: baseline before first vaccination. Vaccinee samples were obtained from the UK trials COV001 and COV002, which included a single-blind randomized controlled phase 2/3 trial of AZD1222 (ChAdOx1 nCoV-19) in healthy adults. For TCRbeta chain sequencing, PBMC samples were collected from trial participants at day 0 and at day 28 after the second dose. Including cysteine and phenylalanine, the CDR3 has 15 amino acids. Just the 45-base CDR3 DNA is kept, in frame starting at base 1. CDR1 and CDR2 (LNHDA, SQIVND) derive from the germline V gene (reference sequence). V was cut back by 3 bases and J by 0 bases, leaving a gap of 9 bases between them. This clone was detected only a few times. Its target antigen remains unknown. Per-nucleotide qualities are absent, and no much larger clonotype sits a single base away. Study-wide findings and limitations: Only five or six AZD1222 recipients were SARS-CoV-2 seropositive at baseline, limiting conclusions about previously exposed vaccinees. Participants were mostly white British and included more females than males, and it was suggested by the authors that clonal diversity may have been underestimated. Reportedly, close to half of the unique spike-specific TCRs recognized epitopes lying outside the regions that are mutated in the B.1.351 and B.1.1.7 variants. CD4 TCRs associated with the vaccine covered the entire spike protein, and the dominant responses were in regions 160-218 and 743-854. In the small 56-69-year group, the increase in depth fell short of significance, most likely because of low power. After two AZD1222 doses, both the breadth and the depth of spike-specific TCRs were significantly higher than at day 0 and than in MenACWY recipients. Because no samples from the day 14 peak response were available, repertoires could be characterized only after the peak T cell response.

The CDR3 regions of human TCRbeta chains were subjected to immunosequencing. Per the original workflow: Repertoire TCRs were checked for matches against a reference library of SARS-CoV-2-specific TCRs that had been generated using the MIRA antigen-specificity platform. Breadth meant the fraction of unique TCRs that were SARS-CoV-2-associated, whereas depth meant the fraction of total T cells that were SARS-CoV-2-associated. Using the MIRA data, each spike-specific TCR was mapped to the spike region that the TCR reacts to and placed in a CD4 or CD8 class. Log10-transformed breadth and depth values were compared by one-way ANOVA with Sidak's multiple comparisons tests. Imported from immuneACCESS, the table was reduced by TCRdb to in-frame sequences with V and J called. These copies leave out some clones; in studies compared against another copy, an unresolved V gene accounts for under half, and the cause of the remainder is not known. The DNA gave D and trimming, while V, J and clone size come from that table. For this sample the table gives 100,000 to 150,000 clones, of which roughly 86% were detected only once. Together, the top ten hold 9.5% to 15% of the sample.

The V gene is TRBV19 and the J gene is TRBJ1-5; the D gene is unclear. This clonotype was sampled from an adult in good health. Sequences were derived from peripheral blood, sampled on day 0 of AZD1222 vaccination. The CDR3 protein is CASSIGQYSNQPQHF. The sequence in DNA is TGTGCCAGTAGTATCGGGCAGTATAGCAATCAGCCCCAGCATTTT.